The rows below give T cell receptor beta chains drawn from one sample of a study of tumor-infiltrating lymphocytes in localized non-small cell lung cancer. Sequenced by immunoSEQ multiplex PCR; TCRdb stores in-frame clones only, minus some. The table lists about 12,000 clones, 80% to 90% of them singletons. Sequencing was carried out using uninvolved lung tissue not adjacent to the tumor. The receptor source for this set is a human donor with non-small cell lung cancer. The conserved cysteine and the conserved F or W are not part of the CDR3 here.

>TRBJ1-5|TRBV5-5
ASSPEGGPQH
>TRBJ1-6|TRBV6-1
ASSRDNSPLH
>TRBJ1-1|TRBV7-9
ASSLSGPEAF
>TRBJ2-7|TRBV19
ATSDSSSSYEQY
>TRBJ2-2|TRBV5-4
AGSRASGNTGELF
>TRBJ1-1|TRBV7-9
ASSLGLAGYTEAF
>TRBJ2-7|TRBV5-1
ASGTSGQGGSEQY
>TRBJ2-5|TRBV7-2
ASSGGRVGQTQY
>TRBJ1-2|TRBV5-6
ASSPPRFRTGGINYGYT
>TRBJ2-7|TRBV5-4
ASRERRDPSYEQY
>TRBJ2-7|TRBV10-3
AISGQGAHEQY
>TRBJ1-5|TRBV5-1
ASSLGSPGQPQH
>TRBJ2-3|TRBV18
ASSTQGAQGPTSG
>TRBJ1-6|TRBV30
AWSSMRTGGKSPLH
>TRBJ1-4|TRBV25-1
ASSVPGGNEKLF
>TRBJ2-7|TRBV19
ASSTGLSYEQY
>TRBJ1-1|TRBV11-2
ASSPDRGALPEAF
>TRBJ1-1|TRBV6-6
ASSYSGIMNTEAF
>TRBJ1-3|TRBV7-9
ASRQQGYSGNTIY
>TRBJ2-7|TRBV15
ATSSRYRDSAYEQY
>-|TRBV6-1
ASSESSGGSYEQY
>TRBJ2-1|TRBV7-9
ASFAGGTKILDEQF
>TRBJ2-4|TRBV2
ASSEEAGQGASKNIQY
>TRBJ2-7|TRBV7-2
ASSSRDGWSETYEQY
>TRBJ2-5|TRBV5-1
ASSLSGVETQY
>TRBJ1-1|TRBV6-1
ASRGQVNTEAF